The present T cell receptor beta chain was sequenced within a study of control samples from healthy donors and cancer patients. The germline gives CDR1 SGHDT, CDR2 YYEEEE. The CDR3 consists of 15 residues. V was pared by 4 bases and J by 0 bases, with 11 bases between. Method: immunoSEQ multiplex PCR; TCRdb's copy keeps in-frame clones and lacks some. The repertoire holds tens of thousands of clones, with about 90% as singletons. The sequenced material came from PBMCs. The chain is built from TRBV5-6 and TRBJ1-5; D remains ambiguous. This TCR came from a man aged 50 to 59 with head and neck cancer. This CDR3 reads CASSPGLDSNQPQHF. For the CDR3, the DNA is TGTGCCAGCAGCCCCGGTTTGGATAGCAATCAGCCCCAGCATTTT.